This T cell receptor beta chain was sequenced in a study of shared clonotypes between healthy human individuals. Findings and limits, study-wide: Sampling covered blood only; tissue repertoires likely differ.

Only one count was recorded for this clone. Antigen specificity is unknown. This CDR3 contains 14 residues. V lost 5 bases, J lost 5 bases, and 7 bases stayed unmatched. CDR1 SNHLY and CDR2 FYNNEI come from the germline V gene. Measured with immunoSEQ multiplex PCR; TCRdb has only the in-frame clones, and not every one. Of millions of clones listed, approximately 90% are singletons. The TCR sequence derives from a young man in good health. Specimen: naive CD4+ T cells sorted from blood. Subset in this sample: CD45RA+ positively selected. The rearrangement uses TRBV2 and TRBJ1-2; 8 nucleotides line up with TRBD1. The CDR3 DNA sequence: TGTGCCAGCAGTCGGACAGGGTCCCTTTATGGCTACACCTTC. Translation gives CASSRTGSLYGYTF.